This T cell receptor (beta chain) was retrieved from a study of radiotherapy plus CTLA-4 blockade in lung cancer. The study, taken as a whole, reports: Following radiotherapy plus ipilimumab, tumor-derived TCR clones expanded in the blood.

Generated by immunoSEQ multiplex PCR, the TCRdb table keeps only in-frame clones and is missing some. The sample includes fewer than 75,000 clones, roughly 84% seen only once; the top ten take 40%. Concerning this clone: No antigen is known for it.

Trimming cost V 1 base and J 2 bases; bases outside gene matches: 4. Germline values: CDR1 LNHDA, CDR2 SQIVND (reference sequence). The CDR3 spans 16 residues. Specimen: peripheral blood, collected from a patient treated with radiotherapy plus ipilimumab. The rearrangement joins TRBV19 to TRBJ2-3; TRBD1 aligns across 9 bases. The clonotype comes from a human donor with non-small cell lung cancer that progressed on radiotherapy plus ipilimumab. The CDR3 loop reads CASSIAGQGNTDTQYF. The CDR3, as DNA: TGTGCCAGTAGTATAGCCGGACAGGGGAACACAGATACGCAGTATTTT.